The TCR beta chain described here comes from a study of graft-versus-host responses after intestinal transplantation. Study background: Uniformly, recipients were administered anti-thymocyte globulin induction with subsequent tacrolimus and steroids for around 3 years.

This clone was found once. No antigen is known for it. The CDR3 is 16 amino acids. The ends lost 4 bases at V and 8 bases at J; junction bases unmatched: 9. Germline values: CDR1 MNHNS, CDR2 SASEGT. Study-wide findings and caveats: Clonal ratios of graft-versus-host to host-versus-graft in allografts were high for patients exhibiting graft-donor T cell macrochimerism.

Using immunoSEQ multiplex PCR, the repertoire was profiled, and TCRdb retains in-frame clones only, with some absent. The profile shows some 120,000 clones, roughly nine tenths of them singletons. This material consisted of unstimulated CD4+ T cells sorted from spleen or lymph node cells, taken before intestinal transplant. The rearrangement uses TRBV6-1 and TRBJ2-1; 12 nucleotides line up with TRBD2. The sequence came from a human donor who received an intestinal transplant. This chain's CDR3 is CASSVLLAGGLDEQFF. DNA of the CDR3: TGTGCCAGCAGTGTACTGCTAGCGGGGGGGCTGGATGAGCAGTTCTTC.